This TCR beta chain originates from a study of cytomegalovirus exposure and HLA in healthy donors. Turning to the study itself: In a previous analysis, 110 million or so unique TCR beta sequences were found from some 200 million T cells. Findings and limits, study-wide: Later, TCR association rates were found to vary by HLA locus, highest for DRB1 and lowest for HLA-C. According to an earlier analysis, most TCR beta V segments yielded productive rearrangements about 90% or about 30% of the time. The sole available immune exposure information was CMV serostatus.

Notes on this clone: Its antigen remains unknown.

V lost 2 bases, J lost 5 bases, and 5 bases stayed unmatched. The length of the CDR3 is 15 residues. Germline V gene data show CDR1 as SGHNT and CDR2 as YYREEE (reference sequence). Primers for the PCR totalled 60 Vbeta and 13 Jbeta. Sequencing used immunoSEQ multiplex PCR; TCRdb keeps in-frame clones, though not all of them. The sample lists roughly 45,000 clones, approximately 75% occurring once. This receptor was taken from a man aged 25 to 40 in good health and CMV-seronegative. The rearrangement links TRBV5-4 to TRBJ2-3; the match to TRBD1 covers 10 bases. Sequenced: PBMCs. The CDR3 nucleotides are TGTGCCAGCAGCTTAGGGACAGGGGCAGGAGATACGCAGTATTTT. Its protein is CASSLGTGAGDTQYF.